The 22 T cell receptor beta chains presented below share a single source sample, sequenced in a study of blood T cell repertoires in COVID-19. Clones were sequenced by immunoSEQ multiplex PCR, and TCRdb holds only the in-frame ones, with some missing. The table shows about 95,000 clones, with approximately 91% occurring only once. The sequencing input was peripheral blood. The receptors here all came from a man between 60 and 75 years old with COVID-19, enrolled during active disease.

The chain couples TRBV11-1 to TRBJ1-1; D unclear. The CDR3 is made up of 13 amino acids. V was trimmed by 5 bases and J by 1 base, leaving 8 bases between them. Germline V gene lookup returns CDR1 SGHAT and CDR2 FQDESV (reference sequence). This CDR3 is CASSEAENTEAFF. In DNA form, the CDR3 reads TGTGCCAGCAGCGAAGCTGAGAACACTGAAGCTTTCTTT.

The count of this clone is one. J is TRBJ1-6 and V is TRBV6-1; D unclear. The CDR3 contains 16 residues. V lost 5 bases and J lost 8, with 19 bases in between. Germline-derived CDR1 and CDR2 are MNHNS and SASEGT. The CDR3, as DNA: TGTGCCAGCAGTCAAGGGCCAGGTCCTTCTTATTCACCCCTCCACTTT. Its protein is CASSQGPGPSYSPLHF.

This chain uses TRBV7-3 with TRBJ1-2, with 7 bases that match TRBD1. Looked up from germline, CDR1 is SGHTA and CDR2 is FQGTGA. With V trimmed by 1 base and J by 6 bases, 2 bases remained unmatched. This CDR3 contains 13 residues. CDR3: CASSLNRGDGYTF. The CDR3 region has the DNA TGTGCCAGCAGCTTAAACAGGGGAGATGGCTACACCTTC.

The V gene is TRBV10-3, the J gene TRBJ1-5; 9 bases align to TRBD1. The germline CDR1 and CDR2 sequences are ENHRY and SYGVKD. The CDR3 length is 16 residues. The trim removed 0 bases at V and 2 bases at J, leaving 2 bases unmatched. CDR3 sequence: CAISESGTGRNQPQHF. DNA for the CDR3: TGTGCCATCAGTGAGTCGGGGACAGGGCGCAATCAGCCCCAGCATTTT.

This clone was recorded only once. The rearrangement links TRBV18 to TRBJ1-2; 10 bases map to TRBD1. V lost 2 bases to trimming and J lost 8 bases; unmatched junction nucleotides: 17. The CDR3 has 18 amino acids. Germline V gene lookup returns CDR1 KGHSH and CDR2 LQKENI. DNA for the CDR3: TGTGCCAGCTCACCAAGGAATGGACAGGGGGTCTGGGCGAAGGGCTACACCTTC. This translates into CASSPRNGQGVWAKGYTF.

This clone was seen once. The CDR3 coding sequence is TGTGCCAGCTCACCAGACTTAGATCAGCCCCAGCATTTT. Encoded protein: CASSPDLDQPQHF. This chain joins TRBV18 and TRBJ1-5, with D unresolved. The V end was cut by 2 bases, the J end by 5 bases, with 7 bases between. The CDR3 sequence is 13 residues long. The germline V gene has CDR1 KGHSH and CDR2 LQKENI.

V is TRBV11-2 and J is TRBJ2-1; possible D gene TRBD2, 6 bases. The CDR3 spans 16 residues. The V and J ends lost 4 bases and 4 bases respectively, with 17 bases between them. Germline lookup yields CDR1 SGHAT and CDR2 FQNNGV. The CDR3 sequence is CASSSPAGPSYNEQFF. The CDR3 region has the DNA TGTGCCAGCAGCTCCCCCGCGGGACCGTCGTACAATGAGCAGTTCTTC.

The chain employs TRBV24-1 and TRBJ1-6; maybe TRBD1 (5 bases). The CDR3 runs to 17 residues. Germline CDR1 KGHDR, CDR2 SFDVKD. Trimming removed 3 bases from V and 2 bases from J, with 13 bases in between. CDR3 sequence: CATSDPRQRTYNSPLHF. Written as DNA, the CDR3 is TGTGCCACCAGTGATCCGCGACAGCGAACCTATAATTCACCCCTCCACTTT.

The gene calls are TRBV24-1 and TRBJ2-1; the D gene is possibly TRBD2 (6 bases). CDR1 KGHDR and CDR2 SFDVKD come from the germline V gene. The V and J ends lost 2 bases and 0 bases respectively, with 7 bases between them. The CDR3 contains 15 residues. The CDR3 nucleotides are TGTGCCACCAGTGATTCGACTAGCTCCTACAATGAGCAGTTCTTC. It encodes CATSDSTSSYNEQFF.

This rearrangement joins TRBV5-1 to TRBJ2-7, with 8 bases aligning to TRBD2. The CDR3 totals 17 residues. V gave up 0 bases and J gave up 7 bases; unmatched junction bases: 15. The germline V gene encodes CDR1 SGHRS and CDR2 YFSETQ. The chain's CDR3 is CASSLAGSARGGGEQYF. CDR3 sequence (DNA): TGCGCCAGCAGCTTGGCGGGCTCGGCCCGGGGGGGAGGTGAGCAGTACTTC.

This clone was detected once. V usage is TRBV4-1 and J usage is TRBJ2-7, with TRBD1 identical over 10 bases. V was clipped by 0 bases and J by 6 bases; unmatched bases: 8. Germline V CDR1 and CDR2: MGHRA, YSYEKL. This CDR3 has 16 residues. The CDR3 DNA reads as TGCGCCAGCAGCCAAGATGGGAGACAGGGGGCCAGCGAGCAGTACTTC. Residues: CASSQDGRQGASEQYF.

This clone is a singleton in its sample. DNA for the CDR3: TGTGCCAGCAGTGATTTTAACATGTGGGGAGCGGGAGGAGATACGCAGTATTTT. Translating it yields CASSDFNMWGAGGDTQYF. This chain connects TRBV2 to TRBJ2-3; 9 positions match TRBD2. V gave up 3 bases and J gave up 5 bases; unmatched junction bases: 15. CDR1 and CDR2 (germline): SNHLY, FYNNEI. This CDR3 is 18 amino acids long.

V is TRBV11-2 and J is TRBJ2-3, with D possibly being TRBD2 (6 bases). Trimming cost V 0 bases and J 8 bases, with 6 bases left between them. The CDR3 consists of 12 residues. Germline V lookup: CDR1 SGHAT, CDR2 FQNNGV. CDR3 DNA: TGTGCCAGCAGCTTAGAGGGAGGTACGCAGTATTTT. Its protein product is CASSLEGGTQYF.

This rearrangement joins TRBV6-6 to TRBJ2-7; TRBD1 is a possible D gene (5 bases). The CDR3 runs 12 residues. The germline gives CDR1 MNHNY, CDR2 SVGAGI (reference sequence). The V end lost 6 bases, the J end lost 0 bases, and 6 bases lay between the germline ends. CDR3 coding DNA: TGTGCCAGCAGGGACATCTCCTACGAGCAGTACTTC. Amino acid sequence: CASRDISYEQYF.

This clone was detected only a few times. This rearrangement joins TRBV5-8 to TRBJ1-5; perhaps TRBD1 as D (5 bases). The CDR3 extends over 17 amino acids. The V end lost 3 bases, the J end lost 0 bases, and 16 bases lay between the germline ends. Germline values: CDR1 SGHTS, CDR2 YDEGEE. The CDR3 here is CASSSYPTGNSNQPQHF. The CDR3 nucleotides read TGTGCCAGCAGCTCCTACCCCACAGGAAATAGCAATCAGCCCCAGCATTTT.

The J gene is TRBJ2-7, the V gene TRBV13; 7 positions match TRBD1. The J segment lost 0 bases and the V segment lost 5 bases, leaving 4 bases of the junction unmatched. The CDR3 runs 14 residues. Germline V lookup: CDR1 PRHDT, CDR2 FYEKMQ (reference sequence). The CDR3: CASSRDSLSYEQYF. The CDR3 nucleotides read TGTGCCAGCAGCCGGGACAGCCTCTCCTACGAGCAGTACTTC. The variable domain in full, completed from reference TRBV13 and TRBJ2-7, reads AAGVIQSPRHLIKEKRETATLKCYPIPRHDTVYWYQQGPGQDPQFLISFYEKMQSDKGSIPDRFSAQQFSDYHSELNMSSLELGDSALYFCASSRDSLSYEQYFGPGTRLTVT.

This clone has a single count. This rearrangement joins TRBV30 to TRBJ2-3; 13 bases are shared with TRBD2. Germline assignment: CDR1 GTSNPN and CDR2 SVGIG (reference sequence). There are 16 residues in the CDR3. The junction had 6 bases not matched to a gene; V was cut back by 1 base and J by 5 bases. The CDR3 loop reads CAWSAMGLAGRDTQYF. The CDR3 DNA sequence: TGTGCCTGGAGTGCAATGGGACTAGCGGGAAGAGATACGCAGTATTTT. Using reference TRBV30 and TRBJ2-3 for the parts outside the CDR3, the full variable domain is SQTIHQWPATLVQPVGSPLSLECTVEGTSNPNLYWYRQAAGRGLQLLFYSVGIGQISSEVPQNLSASRPQDRQFILSSKKLLLSDSGFYLCAWSAMGLAGRDTQYFGPGTRLTVL.

The rearrangement joins TRBV11-3 to TRBJ1-2; D may be TRBD1 (5 bases). V was shortened by 0 bases and J by 8 bases, with 10 bases between the two germline ends. This CDR3 spans 13 amino acids. From germline, CDR1 is SGHNT and CDR2 YENEEA. The CDR3 DNA reads TGTGCCAGCAGCTTAGATCCAGGGATCGGCTACACCTTC. Its translation is CASSLDPGIGYTF.

V and J are TRBV11-3 and TRBJ2-7; 11 nucleotides match TRBD1. Germline V gene lookup returns CDR1 SGHNT and CDR2 YENEEA. The CDR3 consists of 18 residues. V dropped 2 bases and J dropped 3; count of bases not matched to a gene: 12. CDR3 nucleotide sequence: TGTGCCAGCAGCTTATATCAGGACAGGGGGCGCGTAGACTACGAGCAGTACTTC. It translates to CASSLYQDRGRVDYEQYF.

The chain is built from TRBV5-1 and TRBJ1-3; 9 positions agree with TRBD1. Trimming removed 0 bases from V and 3 bases from J; junction bases left unmatched: 7. The germline CDR1 and CDR2 sequences are SGHRS and YFSETQ. The CDR3 consists of 17 residues. In nucleotides, the CDR3 is TGCGCCAGCAGCTTGGCCCCAAGGACAGGGGTTGGAAACACCATATATTTT. As protein: CASSLAPRTGVGNTIYF.

The V and J genes are TRBV6-5 and TRBJ1-4; 8 nucleotides agree with TRBD1. The CDR3 has 13 amino acids. After removal of 8 bases from V and 4 bases from J, the junction contained 3 bases not matched to a gene. Germline-derived CDR1 and CDR2 are MNHEY and SVGAGI. CDR3 nucleotides: TGTGCCAGCTCACAGGGGGTTAATGAAAAACTGTTTTTT. Translated, it gives CASSQGVNEKLFF.

The chain carries TRBV18 and TRBJ1-1, with 7 bases lining up with TRBD1. The CDR3 has 13 residues. V dropped 6 bases and J dropped 4; count of bases not matched to a gene: 5. Per the germline V gene, CDR1 is KGHSH and CDR2 is LQKENI. The CDR3 reads CASSGQSSTEAFF. DNA of the CDR3: TGTGCCAGCTCGGGACAGTCGAGCACTGAAGCTTTCTTT. The full variable domain, with the rest looked up from reference TRBV18 and TRBJ1-1, is NAGVMQNPRHLVRRRGQEARLRCSPMKGHSHVYWYRQLPEEGLKFMVYLQKENIIDESGMPKERFSAEFPKEGPSILRIQQVVRGDSAAYFCASSGQSSTEAFFGQGTRLTVV.